These T cell receptor beta chains were read from a single sample in a study of CD8+CD57+ T cells in acquired aplastic anemia. Each CDR3 protein is one row after TCRdb ran MiXCR on the reads. The data hold 170,000 or so distinct CDR3 sequences, with around 60% observed a single time. The sequenced material came from sorted CD4+, CD8+, or CD8+CD57+ T cells (not recorded which) from PBMCs. All receptors come from a human donor with aplastic anemia. Both conserved end residues are part of each CDR3. Each record gives: J gene, D gene, V gene, clone size, CDR3 protein, CDR3 DNA. A D gene is named only where the DNA matches it firmly. Clone size is not always given. Where it is, it says once, few, many or a class for expanded clones.

j_call: TRBJ2-3
d_call: TRBD2
v_call: TRBV20-1
clone_size: -
cdr3_aa: CSAPSGGGTDTQYF
cdr3_nt: TGCAGTGCTCCTAGCGGGGGCGGCACAGATACGCAGTATTTT

j_call: TRBJ2-7
d_call: -
v_call: TRBV15
clone_size: -
cdr3_aa: CATSRDGGGVLYEQYF
cdr3_nt: TGTGCCACCAGCAGAGATGGTGGCGGGGTCCTTTACGAGCAGTACTTC

j_call: TRBJ2-7
d_call: -
v_call: TRBV6-1
clone_size: -
cdr3_aa: CASRDITYEQYF
cdr3_nt: TGTGCCAGCAGGGACATTACCTACGAGCAGTACTTC

j_call: TRBJ2-7
d_call: -
v_call: TRBV20-1
clone_size: many
cdr3_aa: CSARPGGSYEQYF
cdr3_nt: TGCAGTGCTAGGCCGGGCGGGTCCTACGAGCAGTACTTC

j_call: TRBJ2-3
d_call: -
v_call: TRBV5-5
clone_size: once
cdr3_aa: CASNRVAHTDTQYF
cdr3_nt: TGTGCCAGCAACCGGGTGGCACACACAGATACGCAGTATTTT

j_call: TRBJ1-2
d_call: -
v_call: TRBV19
clone_size: many
cdr3_aa: CASSISVQGVYGYTF
cdr3_nt: TGTGCCAGTAGTATTTCGGTACAGGGAGTCTACGGCTACACCTTC

j_call: TRBJ2-1
d_call: TRBD2
v_call: TRBV29-1
clone_size: -
cdr3_aa: CSLGGGGNEQFF
cdr3_nt: TGCAGTCTCGGTGGGGGGGGCAATGAGCAGTTCTTC

j_call: TRBJ1-1
d_call: TRBD1
v_call: TRBV9
clone_size: -
cdr3_aa: CASSGTGTGSAFF
cdr3_nt: TGTGCCAGCAGCGGTACCGGGACAGGGTCGGCTTTCTTT

j_call: TRBJ1-5
d_call: -
v_call: TRBV6-1
clone_size: many
cdr3_aa: CASTRRGVGNQPQHF
cdr3_nt: TGTGCCAGCACCCGACGGGGTGTGGGCAATCAGCCCCAGCATTTT

j_call: TRBJ2-7
d_call: TRBD2
v_call: TRBV5-1
clone_size: -
cdr3_aa: CASSVVSGEIYEQYF
cdr3_nt: TGCGCCAGCAGCGTCGTTAGCGGGGAAATCTACGAGCAGTACTTC

j_call: TRBJ1-2
d_call: -
v_call: TRBV2
clone_size: many
cdr3_aa: CASSEALQNSNYGYTF
cdr3_nt: TGTGCCAGCAGTGAAGCGCTTCAGAACTCTAACTATGGCTACACCTTC

j_call: TRBJ1-5
d_call: -
v_call: TRBV7-6
clone_size: medium-sized
cdr3_aa: CASQGGSNQPQHF
cdr3_nt: TGTGCCAGCCAGGGAGGCAGCAATCAGCCCCAGCATTTT

j_call: TRBJ2-7
d_call: -
v_call: TRBV29-1
clone_size: -
cdr3_aa: CSAGLRPYEQYF
cdr3_nt: TGCAGCGCCGGACTACGGCCCTACGAGCAGTACTTC

j_call: TRBJ1-5
d_call: -
v_call: TRBV4-2
clone_size: -
cdr3_aa: CASSQEVGSNQPQHF
cdr3_nt: TGTGCCAGCAGCCAAGAAGTCGGCAGCAATCAGCCCCAGCATTTT

j_call: TRBJ1-4
d_call: -
v_call: TRBV25-1
clone_size: -
cdr3_aa: CASSEYWGNEKLFF
cdr3_nt: TGTGCCAGCAGTGAATATTGGGGGAATGAAAAACTGTTTTTT

j_call: TRBJ2-7
d_call: TRBD1
v_call: TRBV30
clone_size: many
cdr3_aa: CAWIPGTGAYEQYF
cdr3_nt: TGTGCCTGGATACCCGGGACAGGGGCCTACGAGCAGTACTTC

j_call: TRBJ2-5
d_call: TRBD1
v_call: TRBV29-1
clone_size: -
cdr3_aa: CSVEDWTGPDQETQYF
cdr3_nt: TGCAGCGTTGAAGACTGGACAGGGCCCGACCAAGAGACCCAGTACTTC

j_call: TRBJ2-1
d_call: TRBD2
v_call: TRBV29-1
clone_size: -
cdr3_aa: CSVLSGRASYNEQFF
cdr3_nt: TGCAGCGTTCTTAGCGGGAGGGCGTCCTACAATGAGCAGTTCTTC

j_call: TRBJ2-1
d_call: TRBD1
v_call: TRBV11-3
clone_size: many
cdr3_aa: CASSARDRYNEQFF
cdr3_nt: TGTGCCAGCAGCGCCCGGGACAGGTACAATGAGCAGTTCTTC

j_call: TRBJ1-3
d_call: -
v_call: TRBV19
clone_size: -
cdr3_aa: CASSIGGTGNTIYF
cdr3_nt: TGTGCCAGTAGTATCGGGGGAACTGGAAACACCATATATTTT

j_call: TRBJ1-1
d_call: -
v_call: TRBV29-1
clone_size: -
cdr3_aa: CSVKSARNTEAFF
cdr3_nt: TGCAGCGTTAAATCGGCCCGGAACACTGAAGCTTTCTTT

j_call: TRBJ1-2
d_call: -
v_call: TRBV13
clone_size: many
cdr3_aa: CASSLGRGKSGYTF
cdr3_nt: TGTGCCAGCAGCTTAGGTAGGGGGAAGAGTGGCTACACCTTC

j_call: TRBJ2-5
d_call: -
v_call: TRBV2
clone_size: -
cdr3_aa: CASSLLGRTVKETQYF
cdr3_nt: TGTGCCAGCAGCCTCCTAGGAAGGACAGTAAAAGAGACCCAGTACTTC

j_call: TRBJ2-7
d_call: -
v_call: TRBV7-3
clone_size: -
cdr3_aa: CAGSSQGPEQYF
cdr3_nt: TGTGCCGGCAGCTCCCAGGGGCCCGAGCAGTACTTC

j_call: TRBJ1-1
d_call: -
v_call: TRBV20-1
clone_size: -
cdr3_aa: CSARDSYTGELDTEAFF
cdr3_nt: TGCAGTGCTAGAGATTCATACACCGGGGAGCTGGACACTGAAGCTTTCTTT

j_call: TRBJ2-7
d_call: TRBD2
v_call: TRBV7-9
clone_size: once
cdr3_aa: CASSPPGLAGRYEQYF
cdr3_nt: TGTGCCAGCAGCCCCCCGGGACTAGCGGGACGGTACGAGCAGTACTTC

j_call: TRBJ1-4
d_call: -
v_call: TRBV15
clone_size: once
cdr3_aa: CATSRGQNEKLFF
cdr3_nt: TGTGCCACCAGCAGGGGCCAAAATGAAAAACTGTTTTTT

j_call: TRBJ2-3
d_call: TRBD2
v_call: TRBV7-6
clone_size: few
cdr3_aa: CASSLGAGLAVDTQYF
cdr3_nt: TGTGCCAGCAGCTTAGGGGCGGGACTAGCAGTAGATACGCAGTATTTT

j_call: TRBJ2-1
d_call: -
v_call: TRBV2
clone_size: -
cdr3_aa: CASSDKFTGPF
cdr3_nt: TGTGCCAGCAGTGATAAATTTACGGGCCCTTTC

j_call: TRBJ2-5
d_call: TRBD1
v_call: TRBV7-2
clone_size: -
cdr3_aa: CASSYGQGRETQYF
cdr3_nt: TGTGCCAGCAGCTATGGACAGGGGAGAGAGACCCAGTACTTC

j_call: TRBJ1-6
d_call: TRBD1
v_call: TRBV6-5
clone_size: -
cdr3_aa: CASSRDRSSATLHF
cdr3_nt: TGTGCCAGCAGCCGGGACAGGTCATCTGCAACCCTCCACTTT

j_call: TRBJ2-2
d_call: -
v_call: TRBV7-3
clone_size: -
cdr3_aa: CASSLTGNTGELFF
cdr3_nt: TGTGCCAGCAGCTTAACCGGGAACACCGGGGAGCTGTTTTTT